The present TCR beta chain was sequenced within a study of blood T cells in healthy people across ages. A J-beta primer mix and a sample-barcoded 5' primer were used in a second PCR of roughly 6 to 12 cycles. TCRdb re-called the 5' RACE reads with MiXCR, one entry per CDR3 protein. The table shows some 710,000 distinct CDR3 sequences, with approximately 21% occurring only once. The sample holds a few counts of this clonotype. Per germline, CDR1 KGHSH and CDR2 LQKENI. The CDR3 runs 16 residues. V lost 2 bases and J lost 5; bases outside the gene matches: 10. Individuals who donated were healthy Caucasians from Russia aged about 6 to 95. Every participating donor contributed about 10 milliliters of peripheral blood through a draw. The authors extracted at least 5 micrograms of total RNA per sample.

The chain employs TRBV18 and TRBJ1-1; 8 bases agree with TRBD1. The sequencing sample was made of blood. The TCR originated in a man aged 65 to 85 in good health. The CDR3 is CASSPIGTGAGTEAFF. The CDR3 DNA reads TGTGCCAGCTCACCAATCGGGACAGGAGCTGGGACTGAAGCTTTCTTT.